The T cell receptor beta chain described here comes from a study of blood T cell repertoires in COVID-19. Overall study context: Sites across the United States, Italy and Spain contributed samples from acute and convalescent COVID-19. Nucleic acid was either cDNA or gDNA, and it came from T cells, B-cell-depleted T cells, or PBMCs.

In the original processing: Reference gene primer amplification gave estimated nucleated cell counts. Assay used: immunoSEQ multiplex PCR; TCRdb lists only in-frame clones, some missing. V and J calls and clone size are those listed in that table; D and trimming were worked out from the DNA. Found here are 90,000 to 120,000 clones, about four fifths of them singletons; the top ten hold around 4.8%. In germline, CDR1 is SNHLY, CDR2 FYNNEI. The CDR3 consists of 13 residues. Trimming left V 4 bases short and J 8 bases short, with 9 bases between. The specimen was peripheral blood. The chain is built from TRBV2 and TRBJ1-6; no definite D call. This TCR derives from a man aged 55 to 69 with acute or convalescent COVID-19. CDR3 DNA sequence: TGTGCCAGCAGTGCGAGAGTCTATTCACCCCTCCACTTT. This codes for CASSARVYSPLHF.